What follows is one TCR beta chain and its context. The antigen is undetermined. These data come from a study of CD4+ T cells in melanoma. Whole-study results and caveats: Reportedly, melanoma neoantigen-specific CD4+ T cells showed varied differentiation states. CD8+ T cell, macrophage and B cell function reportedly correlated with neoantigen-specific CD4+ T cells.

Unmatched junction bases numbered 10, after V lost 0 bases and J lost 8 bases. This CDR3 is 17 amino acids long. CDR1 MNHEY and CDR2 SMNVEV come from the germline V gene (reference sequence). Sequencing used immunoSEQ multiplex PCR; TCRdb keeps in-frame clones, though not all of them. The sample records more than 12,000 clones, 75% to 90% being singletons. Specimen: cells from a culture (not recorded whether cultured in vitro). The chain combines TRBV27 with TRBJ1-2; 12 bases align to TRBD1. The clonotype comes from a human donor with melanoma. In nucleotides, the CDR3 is TGTGCCAGCAGTTTATCGGGACAGGGGGCTTCGGTGTCGGGCTACACCTTC. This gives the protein CASSLSGQGASVSGYTF.